These 14 T cell receptor beta chains came from one sample sequenced in a study of blood T cells in healthy people across ages. Alongside a J-beta primer mix, a sample-barcoded 5' primer served in a second PCR lasting about 7 to 12 cycles. TCRdb fed the 5' RACE reads into MiXCR, producing one record per CDR3 protein. The sample contains more than 450,000 distinct CDR3 sequences, around 27% of which appear only once. The sample also formed part of further work on T cells of mothers and their children.

Sequencing used blood. All receptors derive from a boy aged 2 to 10 in good health.

V usage is TRBV5-1 and J usage is TRBJ2-7, with D possibly being TRBD1 (5 bases). The germline V gene encodes CDR1 SGHRS and CDR2 YFSETQ. V lost 0 bases and J lost 2, with 15 bases in between. This CDR3 is 16 amino acids long. In DNA, the CDR3 is TGCGCCAGCAGCTTGGTTCCAGGGCCACCTACCTACGAGCAGTACTTC. Its translation is CASSLVPGPPTYEQYF.

This clonotype was recorded a few times. The chain carries TRBV5-1 and TRBJ2-2, with 9 bases matching TRBD2. J gave up 4 bases and V 0 bases, and 10 bases lay outside the gene matches. The germline V gene has CDR1 SGHRS and CDR2 YFSETQ. CDR3 size: 18 residues. The CDR3 bases are TGCGCCAGCAGCTTGGCCAACGCGGGGGGGCCGAGCACCGGGGAGCTGTTTTTT. Its translation is CASSLANAGGPSTGELFF.

The chain couples TRBV6-2 or TRBV6-3 to TRBJ2-3; TRBD2 aligns across 11 bases. Trimming took 5 bases from V and 6 from J; bases not matched to a gene: 10. The CDR3 sequence is 16 residues long. The V gene's germline CDR1 is MNHEY and CDR2 SVGEGT. This chain's CDR3 is CASSVGTSGYRDTQYF. DNA of the CDR3: TGTGCCAGCAGTGTGGGGACTAGCGGCTACCGGGATACGCAGTATTTT.

The table lists this clonotype with many counts. The chain employs TRBV12-3 or TRBV12-4 and TRBJ1-2; D unclear. V lost 5 bases to trimming and J lost 4 bases, with 14 bases between them. The CDR3 is 14 amino acids. The CDR3 loop is CASSDRHPSYGYTF. CDR3 DNA: TGTGCCAGCAGTGACCGACATCCTAGCTATGGCTACACCTTC.

J is TRBJ2-5 and V is TRBV7-9; no clear D. CDR1 and CDR2 (germline): SEHNR, FQNEAQ (reference sequence). CDR3 length: 14 amino acids. Trimming shortened V by 3 bases and J by 2 bases, and 10 bases separated the two germline ends. In nucleotides, the CDR3 is TGTGCCAGCAGCTTGATAGGGCTGCAAGAGACCCAGTACTTC. It translates to CASSLIGLQETQYF.

The rearrangement joins TRBV11-2 to TRBJ2-7; D possibly corresponds to TRBD2 (5 bases). The length of the CDR3 is 16 residues. V was shortened by 3 bases and J by 0 bases, with 15 bases between the two germline ends. The germline gives CDR1 SGHAT, CDR2 FQNNGV. In DNA, the CDR3 is TGTGCCAGCAGCTTCGGGATCCAACTAGACTCCTACGAGCAGTACTTC. Residues: CASSFGIQLDSYEQYF.

This clonotype was recorded a few times. This sequence joins TRBV13 and TRBJ2-1; 7 bases match TRBD2. Losses at the gene ends were 5 bases for V and 3 bases for J; bases not matched to a gene: 10. CDR1 is PRHDT, CDR2 FYEKMQ, per germline (reference sequence). This CDR3 contains 16 residues. This CDR3 is CASSARLADIYNEQFF. The CDR3 bases are TGTGCCAGCAGCGCCCGACTAGCAGATATCTACAATGAGCAGTTCTTC.

The chain couples TRBV12-5 to TRBJ1-1; D is undetermined. The CDR3 runs 11 residues. The germline CDR1 and CDR2 sequences are LGHNT and FRNRAP. V was cut by 6 bases and J by 6 bases, with 8 bases left in between. CDR3 in amino acids: CASGMGAEAFF. In DNA form, the CDR3 reads TGTGCTAGTGGCATGGGAGCTGAAGCTTTCTTT.

This chain connects TRBV5-1 to TRBJ2-7, with TRBD2 matching 9 bases. The DNA end lines up better with TRBJ2-1; the J call may be wrong. Germline V gene lookup returns CDR1 SGHRS and CDR2 YFSETQ. CDR3 length: 15 residues. This CDR3 reads CASSEAGTSSHEQFF. CDR3 nucleotides: TGCGCCAGCAGCGAGGCAGGGACTAGCAGCCATGAGCAGTTCTTC.

The chain links TRBV14 to TRBJ2-7; D remains ambiguous. The CDR3 spans 14 residues. Germline V gene lookup returns CDR1 SGHDN and CDR2 FVKESK. V was trimmed by 0 bases and J by 9 bases, leaving 15 bases between them. DNA for the CDR3: TGTGCCAGCAGCCAAGATAAAGCCCCTAGGGCGCAGTACTTC. Amino acid sequence: CASSQDKAPRAQYF.

This clonotype was seen more than once but under ten times. For the CDR3, the DNA is TGTGCCTCGGCCCCGGGCTATGGCTACACCTTC. Translating it yields CASAPGYGYTF. The V and J genes are TRBV30 and TRBJ1-2; no clear D gene. The V end was cut by 7 bases, the J end by 4 bases, with 10 bases between. Germline CDR1 reads GTSNPN; CDR2 reads SVGIG (reference sequence). The CDR3 runs 11 residues. Full variable domain (outside the CDR3, taken from reference TRBV30 and TRBJ1-2): SQTIHQWPATLVQPVGSPLSLECTVEGTSNPNLYWYRQAAGRGLQLLFYSVGIGQISSEVPQNLSASRPQDRQFILSSKKLLLSDSGFYLCASAPGYGYTFGSGTRLTVV.

The chain joins TRBV27 to TRBJ1-2; 10 bases map to TRBD1. V gave up 7 bases and J gave up 3 bases; unmatched junction bases: 5. CDR3 length: 14 residues. Per the germline V gene, CDR1 is MNHEY and CDR2 is SMNVEV (reference sequence). The CDR3 loop reads CASTRTGGDYGYTF. CDR3 bases: TGTGCCAGCACTCGGACAGGGGGGGACTATGGCTACACCTTC.

The V and J genes are TRBV12-3 or TRBV12-4 and TRBJ2-2; the D gene is possibly TRBD2 (7 bases). The CDR3 runs 16 residues. V lost 2 bases to trimming and J lost 6 bases, with 16 bases between them. The CDR3 spells CASSLLWGGFSGELFF. As DNA, the CDR3 is TGTGCCAGCAGTTTATTGTGGGGGGGCTTTTCCGGGGAGCTGTTTTTT.

The chain is built from TRBV25-1 and TRBJ2-5; 9 nucleotides line up with TRBD1. The CDR3 length is 15 residues. Germline loops: CDR1 MGHDK, CDR2 SYGVNS. V gave up 2 bases and J gave up 11 bases; unmatched junction bases: 12. Written as DNA, the CDR3 is TGTGCCAGCAGTGAAGGTTCGGGGACAGGGCAAGAGCAGTACTTC. Protein: CASSEGSGTGQEQYF. The full variable domain, its missing parts supplied by reference TRBV25-1 and TRBJ2-5, is EADIYQTPRYLVIGTGKKITLECSQTMGHDKMYWYQQDPGMELHLIHYSYGVNSTEKGDLSSESTVSRIRTEHFPLTLESARPSHTSQYLCASSEGSGTGQEQYFGPGTRLLVL.